This is a list of T cell receptor beta chains from one sample in a study of Graves' ophthalmopathy and Graves' hyperthyroidism. MiXCR, run by TCRdb on the multiplex PCR reads, gives a single entry per CDR3 protein. The sample includes nearly 400,000 distinct CDR3 sequences, about 18% of them seen just once. The sequencing sample was made of peripheral blood. Source of these receptors: a woman under 30 with Graves' ophthalmopathy. CDR3s include the opening cysteine and the closing phenylalanine or tryptophan.

>12|TRBV12-3/TRBV12-4
CASSESSLKAFF
>13|TRBV6-2/TRBV6-3
CASSIWDEGSYTF
>14|TRBV30
CAWRRNTYNSPLHF
>18|TRBV28
CASRPPGLAGAYRTAQYF
>14|TRBV25-1
CASSARRGSDGYTF
>13|TRBV6-5
CASSYKESYEQYF
>12|TRBV15
CATSRINQPQHF
>17|TRBV6-2/TRBV6-3
CASSNRDTRSGANVLTF
>13|TRBV19
CASSIATKDIQYF
>15|TRBV7-2
CASSTLRGRYETQYF
>15|TRBV6-1
CASSRRQGENQPQHF
>15|TRBV24-1
CATSPTQGDNQPQHF
>15|TRBV6-2/TRBV6-3
CASKTGTGETGELFF
>16|TRBV5-8
CASSFRQGVSGNTIYF
>14|TRBV27
CASSSRQTPNIQYF
>15|TRBV6-5
CASSYAGAQYQPQHF
>14|TRBV12-3/TRBV12-4
CASSHSVAGGPGNF
>21|TRBV6-5
CASSRLSPLQGWDSGANVLTF
>15|TRBV25-1
CASSEGQGKKTSAFF
>10|TRBV29-1
CSVTQETQYF
>16|TRBV6-1
CASSPRTGGTNTEAFF